This T cell receptor (beta chain) was documented in a study of T cell changes during pregnancy in multiple sclerosis (dated by TCRdb to the late 2010s). With respect to the entire study: The study looked at changes in the T cell repertoire across pregnancy in women with multiple sclerosis.

Library creation used the immunoSEQ multiplex PCR assay. The table comes from immuneACCESS by way of TCRdb, which keeps in-frame sequences with V and J called. Part of the clones is missing from these tables; in studies checked, under half for an unresolved V gene and the rest for unknown reasons. Here the sample has about 50,000 clones; approximately 94% occur a single time. The ten most abundant clones make up approximately 0.31% of the sample. Comments on this clone: It has no known antigen specificity. It has no much larger one-base neighbor in the sample; base qualities were not kept.

From the cysteine up to the phenylalanine, the CDR3 has a length of 15 residues. The only DNA kept is the CDR3, 45 bases in frame from the first base. Taken from the germline V gene (reference sequence), the CDR1 and CDR2 loops are SGHNT and YYREEE. V loses 4 bases at its end and J loses 0 bases; junction bases beyond the gene matches: 7. Recombination joined TRBV5-4 with TRBJ2-7; 7 central bases correspond to TRBD1. This sequence was found in a female donor with multiple sclerosis, enrolled in a pregnancy study. The specimen comprised CD4+ T cells from peripheral blood mononuclear cells, sampled in the third trimester of pregnancy. At the DNA level, the sequence is TGTGCCAGCAGCCCCGGGACAGCGGCCTCCTACGAGCAGTACTTC. This codes for CASSPGTAASYEQYF.